Following are 18 T cell receptor beta chains from one sample sequenced in a study of chemoradiotherapy in HPV16-positive cancers (dated by TCRdb to the early 2020s). The library was built by means of the immunoSEQ multiplex PCR assay. TCRdb limited this immuneACCESS table to in-frame rearrangements with V and J called. A share of clones is missing; checked studies link under half to unresolved V genes, and the rest is unexplained. This sample holds fewer than 15,000 clones; roughly 93% were observed only once. 2.5% to 3% of the sample lies in the top ten. This sample comprised blood, obtained from a patient who underwent chemoradiotherapy. Every receptor here comes from a human donor with HPV-associated anogenital cancer.

The genes are TRBV4-1 and TRBJ1-1, with 7 bases aligning to TRBD1. J was trimmed by 3 bases and V by 0 bases; bases with no gene match: 4. CDR1 is MGHRA and CDR2 is YSYEKL in the germline V gene. CDR3 size: 15 residues. CDR3 in amino acids: CASSQDDRDDTEAFF. Written as DNA, the CDR3 is TGCGCCAGCAGCCAAGATGACAGGGATGACACTGAAGCTTTCTTT.

This clone appeared a few times. The V gene is TRBV6-1, the J gene TRBJ1-5; D perhaps matches TRBD1 (6 bases). V dropped 2 bases and J dropped 2 bases, with 13 bases sitting between them. Looked up from germline, CDR1 is MNHNS and CDR2 is SASEGT. The CDR3 consists of 16 residues. As DNA, the CDR3 is TGTGCCAGCAGTGAAATAGGGGGTAGTGGCAATCAGCCCCAGCATTTT. Its translation is CASSEIGGSGNQPQHF.

This clone was observed a few times. The rearrangement links TRBV4-1 to TRBJ2-7; TRBD1 matches at 10 bases. The CDR3 spans 15 residues. V was pared by 0 bases and J by 7 bases, with 6 bases of the junction left unmatched. Germline V CDR1 and CDR2: MGHRA, YSYEKL. Here the CDR3 reads CASSQDLGTGVEQYF. CDR3 sequence (DNA): TGCGCCAGCAGCCAAGATTTGGGGACAGGGGTGGAGCAGTACTTC.

The chain is built from TRBV6-5 and TRBJ1-1; D uncertain. Germline loops: CDR1 MNHEY, CDR2 SVGAGI. Deletions cut 2 bases from V and 0 bases from J, with 10 bases between. This CDR3 has 15 amino acids. CDR3 amino acids: CASSYDRHLNTEAFF. Here the CDR3 DNA reads TGTGCCAGCAGTTACGATAGACACTTGAACACTGAAGCTTTCTTT.

This sequence joins TRBV19 and TRBJ1-5; a possible D gene is TRBD1 (6 bases). This CDR3 is built from 15 residues. CDR1 LNHDA and CDR2 SQIVND come from the germline V gene (reference sequence). Trimming took off 7 bases at V and 6 bases at J, with 19 bases between the two ends. CDR3 amino acids: CASTRGGALSQPQHF. The DNA of the CDR3 is TGTGCCAGTACCCGAGGGGGGGCGCTGAGTCAGCCCCAGCATTTT.

The rearrangement links TRBV14 to TRBJ1-3; no definite D call. Germline values: CDR1 SGHDN, CDR2 FVKESK. This CDR3 is built from 16 residues. V shed 0 bases and J shed 0 bases, with 9 bases lying between them. The CDR3 is CASSQDQAFSGNTIYF. CDR3 in DNA: TGTGCCAGCAGCCAAGATCAGGCCTTCTCTGGAAACACCATATATTTT.

The chain is built from TRBV7-9 and TRBJ2-3; D not certain. The CDR3 totals 13 residues. V was cut by 8 bases and J by 0 bases, with 9 bases left in between. Germline values: CDR1 SEHNR, CDR2 FQNEAQ (reference sequence). The CDR3 loop reads CASAQGSTDTQYF. The CDR3 DNA follows: TGTGCCAGCGCACAAGGGAGCACAGATACGCAGTATTTT. The full variable domain, its missing parts supplied by reference TRBV7-9 and TRBJ2-3, is DTGVSQNPRHKITKRGQNVTFRCDPISEHNRLYWYRQTLGQGPEFLTYFQNEAQLEKSRLLSDRFSAERPKGSFSTLEIQRTEQGDSAMYLCASAQGSTDTQYFGPGTRLTVL.

The chain has TRBV4-1 and TRBJ2-1, with 7 bases fitting TRBD2. The length of the CDR3 is 17 residues. Germline CDR1 reads MGHRA; CDR2 reads YSYEKL. V lost 3 bases and J lost 4; bases outside the gene matches: 12. The DNA of the CDR3 is TGCGCCAGCAGCCAGAGTGGAGGTGGGGGGGGGTACAATGAGCAGTTCTTC. Translating it yields CASSQSGGGGGYNEQFF.

This clone was observed once. The chain employs TRBV6-1 and TRBJ2-2; possible D gene TRBD1, 6 bases. Germline CDR1 and CDR2: MNHNS and SASEGT. Trimming pared 8 bases from V and 2 bases from J, leaving 15 bases between. The CDR3 has 15 residues. Here the CDR3 reads CASEIGQPNTGELFF. The CDR3 DNA follows: TGTGCCAGCGAAATCGGACAGCCCAACACCGGGGAGCTGTTTTTT.

V and J are TRBV5-6 and TRBJ2-1, with 9 bases lining up with TRBD1. There are 13 residues in the CDR3. After removal of 4 bases from V and 7 bases from J, the junction contained 3 bases not matched to a gene. The V gene's germline CDR1 is SGHDT and CDR2 YYEEEE. CDR3 amino acids: CASSRGTGNEQFF. DNA of the CDR3: TGTGCCAGCAGCCGGGGGACAGGGAATGAGCAGTTCTTC.

This chain connects TRBV19 to TRBJ1-5; D is ambiguous. Trimming removed 7 bases from V and 3 bases from J, with 13 bases in between. The CDR3 sequence is 14 residues long. CDR1 is LNHDA, CDR2 SQIVND, per germline (reference sequence). The CDR3: CASNLGRLNQPQHF. The CDR3, as DNA: TGTGCCAGTAATCTCGGCAGGCTCAATCAGCCCCAGCATTTT.

The rearrangement uses TRBV6-6 and TRBJ2-5; no clear D gene. The germline V gene has CDR1 MNHNY and CDR2 SVGAGI (reference sequence). The germline V and J ends were trimmed by 3 bases and 5 bases, with 13 bases remaining between them. This CDR3 has 14 amino acids. The CDR3 nucleotides are TGTGCCAGCAGTTATCCCGGCCCCCGGGAGACCCAGTACTTC. This encodes CASSYPGPRETQYF.

The rearrangement uses TRBV18 and TRBJ1-2; 10 bases are a match to TRBD1. Germline loops: CDR1 KGHSH, CDR2 LQKENI. Losses at the gene ends were 4 bases for V and 4 bases for J; bases not matched to a gene: 6. The CDR3 is 15 amino acids. CDR3 loop: CASSHPGQGFYGYTF. The DNA of the CDR3 is TGTGCCAGCTCACATCCGGGACAGGGGTTCTATGGCTACACCTTC.

This clone was seen just once. The chain couples TRBV5-6 to TRBJ2-5, with D tentatively TRBD1 (5 bases). Germline values: CDR1 SGHDT, CDR2 YYEEEE. V lost 0 bases to trimming and J lost 7 bases, with 10 bases between them. The CDR3 totals 13 residues. CDR3 protein: CASSLAVGATQYF. The DNA of the CDR3 is TGTGCCAGCAGCTTGGCCGTTGGGGCGACCCAGTACTTC.

The chain links TRBV6-1 to TRBJ2-3; 10 nucleotides align to TRBD2. CDR1 MNHNS and CDR2 SASEGT come from the germline V gene. Germline trimming cut 4 bases from V and 6 bases from J; bases unmatched to any gene: 7. This CDR3 contains 15 residues. CDR3 region: CASSGGAGGPDTQYF. CDR3 bases: TGTGCCAGCAGTGGGGGAGCGGGGGGGCCTGATACGCAGTATTTT.

The chain combines TRBV5-1 with TRBJ1-1; 8 bases align to TRBD1. CDR3 length: 14 residues. The V segment lost 5 bases and the J segment 5 bases; nucleotides outside the gene matches: 8. Germline assignment: CDR1 SGHRS and CDR2 YFSETQ. The CDR3 sequence: CASSFRGRGTEAFF. CDR3 DNA: TGCGCCAGCAGTTTCAGGGGGCGGGGGACTGAAGCTTTCTTT.

The V gene is TRBV18, the J gene TRBJ2-3; TRBD2 matches 14 bases. The CDR3 runs to 17 residues. CDR1 and CDR2 (germline): KGHSH, LQKENI. J lost 1 base, V lost 2 bases, and 2 bases had no gene match. CDR3 bases: TGTGCCAGCTCACCAGGACTAGCGGGGGGCCGCACAGATACGCAGTATTTT. Its protein product is CASSPGLAGGRTDTQYF. Based on the CDR3 plus reference TRBV18 and TRBJ2-3, the full variable domain is NAGVMQNPRHLVRRRGQEARLRCSPMKGHSHVYWYRQLPEEGLKFMVYLQKENIIDESGMPKERFSAEFPKEGPSILRIQQVVRGDSAAYFCASSPGLAGGRTDTQYFGPGTRLTVL.

The chain carries TRBV14 and TRBJ2-5, with D possibly TRBD1 on 6 matching bases. Between the trimmed V and J ends, which lost 1 base and 0 bases, there was a span of 9 bases. CDR3 size: 15 residues. Germline V gene lookup returns CDR1 SGHDN and CDR2 FVKESK. The CDR3 DNA is TGTGCCAGCAGCCAAGGGACAGCGTACCAAGAGACCCAGTACTTC. Protein sequence: CASSQGTAYQETQYF.